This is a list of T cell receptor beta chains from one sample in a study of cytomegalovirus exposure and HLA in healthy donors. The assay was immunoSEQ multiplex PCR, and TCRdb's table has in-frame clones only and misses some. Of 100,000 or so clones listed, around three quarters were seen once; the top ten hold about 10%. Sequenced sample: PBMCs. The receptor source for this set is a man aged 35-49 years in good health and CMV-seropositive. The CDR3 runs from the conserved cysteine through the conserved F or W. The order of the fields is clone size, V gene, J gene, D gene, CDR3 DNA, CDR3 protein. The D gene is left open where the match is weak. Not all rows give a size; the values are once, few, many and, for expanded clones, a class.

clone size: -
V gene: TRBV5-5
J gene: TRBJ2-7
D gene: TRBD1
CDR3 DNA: TGTGCCAGCAGCTCACAGGGGACAGGGTCGTACGAGCAGTACTTC
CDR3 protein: CASSSQGTGSYEQYF

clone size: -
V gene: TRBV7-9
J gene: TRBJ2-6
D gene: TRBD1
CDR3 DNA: TGTGCCAGCAGCTTAGGCGGACAGGGCCTTAGCTCTGGGGCCAACGTCCTGACTTTC
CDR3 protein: CASSLGGQGLSSGANVLTF

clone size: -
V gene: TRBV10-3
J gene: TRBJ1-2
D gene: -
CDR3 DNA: TGTGCCAACCGCAGGGGCGGTGAGGGTGGCTACACCTTC
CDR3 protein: CANRRGGEGGYTF

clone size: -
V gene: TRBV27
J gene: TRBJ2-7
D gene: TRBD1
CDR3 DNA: TGTGCCAGCAGCCTGGACAGGGGGTACGAGCAGTACTTC
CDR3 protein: CASSLDRGYEQYF

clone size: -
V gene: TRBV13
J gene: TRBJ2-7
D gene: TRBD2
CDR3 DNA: TGTGCCAGCAGCTCCCGGGGGGGCCGAATCCCCTACGAGCAGTACTTC
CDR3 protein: CASSSRGGRIPYEQYF

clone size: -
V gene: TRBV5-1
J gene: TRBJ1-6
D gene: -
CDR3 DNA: TGCGCCAGCAGCTTGGGACAGCCAGCATCAAATTCACCCCTCCACTTT
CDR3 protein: CASSLGQPASNSPLHF

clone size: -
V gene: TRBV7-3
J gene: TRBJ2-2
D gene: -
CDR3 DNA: TGTGCCAGCAGCTTGACAGAGACCGGGGAGCTGTTTTTT
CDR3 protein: CASSLTETGELFF

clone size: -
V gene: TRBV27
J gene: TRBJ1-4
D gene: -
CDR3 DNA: TGTGCCAGCAGTTTCGTTGGGGCAGGGAATAATGAAAAACTGTTTTTT
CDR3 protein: CASSFVGAGNNEKLFF

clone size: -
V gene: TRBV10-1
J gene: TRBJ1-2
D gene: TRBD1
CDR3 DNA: TGCGCCAGCAGTGAGTCAGGGACAGGGGACTATGGCTACACCTTC
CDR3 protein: CASSESGTGDYGYTF

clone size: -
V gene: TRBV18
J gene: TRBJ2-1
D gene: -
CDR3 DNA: TGTGCCAGCTCACTGATTTCTTTTGGGAGCTCCTACAATGAGCAGTTCTTC
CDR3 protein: CASSLISFGSSYNEQFF

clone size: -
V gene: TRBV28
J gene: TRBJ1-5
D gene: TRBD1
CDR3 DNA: TGTGCCAGCAGTGCCGGGACAGGGGGCGGGCAGCCCCAGCATTTT
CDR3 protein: CASSAGTGGGQPQHF

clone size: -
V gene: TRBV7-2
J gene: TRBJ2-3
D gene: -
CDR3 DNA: TGTGCCAGCAGCTTACTGCATTCGGCACAGAGCACAGATACGCAGTATTTT
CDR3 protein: CASSLLHSAQSTDTQYF

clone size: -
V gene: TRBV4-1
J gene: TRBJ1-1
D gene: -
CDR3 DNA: TGCGCCAGCAGCCAATCAGGCACTGAAGCTTTCTTT
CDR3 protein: CASSQSGTEAFF

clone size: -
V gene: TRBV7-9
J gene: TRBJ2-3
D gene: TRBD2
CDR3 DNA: TGTGCCAGCAGCATTAGCGGGGGCTTAGATACGCAGTATTTT
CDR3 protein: CASSISGGLDTQYF

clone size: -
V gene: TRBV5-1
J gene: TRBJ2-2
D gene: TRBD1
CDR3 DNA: TGCGCCAGCAGCCTTGGACAGGGGATGGCCGGGGAGCTGTTTTTT
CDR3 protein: CASSLGQGMAGELFF

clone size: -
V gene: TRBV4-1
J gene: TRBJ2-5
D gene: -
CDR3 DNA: TGCGCCAGCAGCCAATCTCCCTCAAACCAGGAGACCCAGTACTTC
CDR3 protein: CASSQSPSNQETQYF

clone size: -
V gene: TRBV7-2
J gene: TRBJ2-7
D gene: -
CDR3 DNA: TGTGCCAGCAGCTTAGCTGGGAGGGCAGGGGACGAGCAGTACTTC
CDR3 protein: CASSLAGRAGDEQYF

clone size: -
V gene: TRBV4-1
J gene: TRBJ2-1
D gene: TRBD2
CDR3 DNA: TGCGCCAGCAGCCAAGGCCCTAGCGGGGGGCGGAGCTCCTACAATGAGCAGTTCTTC
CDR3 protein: CASSQGPSGGRSSYNEQFF

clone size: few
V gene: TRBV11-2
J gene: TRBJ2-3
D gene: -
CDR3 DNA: TGTGCCAGCAGCTTAGGAGGTGTACGGGGGTACACAGATACGCAGTATTTT
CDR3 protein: CASSLGGVRGYTDTQYF

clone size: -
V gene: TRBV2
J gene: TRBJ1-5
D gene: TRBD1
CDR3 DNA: TGTGCCAGCAGTGGCAACACCGGGACAGAGTTCTGGCAGCCCCAGCATTTT
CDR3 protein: CASSGNTGTEFWQPQHF

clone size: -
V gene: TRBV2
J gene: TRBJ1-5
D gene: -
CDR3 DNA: TGTGCCAGCAGTGAAGCCCGCGCGCAGGGGCCCCAGCATTTT
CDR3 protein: CASSEARAQGPQHF

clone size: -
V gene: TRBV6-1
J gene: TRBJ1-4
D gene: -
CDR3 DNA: TGTGCCAGCGGGGGGAATTGGTTAGAAAAACTGTTTTTT
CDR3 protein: CASGGNWLEKLFF

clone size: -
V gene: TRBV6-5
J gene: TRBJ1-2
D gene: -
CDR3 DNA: TGTGCCAGCTTTCGCGGGCCCGCGTATGGCTACACCTTC
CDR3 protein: CASFRGPAYGYTF

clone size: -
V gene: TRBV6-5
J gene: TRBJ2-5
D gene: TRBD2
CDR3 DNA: TGTGCCAGCAGAGCTAGCGGGGATTGGGAGACCCAGTACTTC
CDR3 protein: CASRASGDWETQYF

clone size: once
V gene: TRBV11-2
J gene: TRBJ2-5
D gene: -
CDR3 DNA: TGTGCCAGCAGCTTAGGGCGGTCGGCCGGGGAGACCCAGTACTTC
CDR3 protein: CASSLGRSAGETQYF

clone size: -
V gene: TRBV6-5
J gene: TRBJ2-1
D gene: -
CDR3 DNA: TGTGCCAGCAGTTACTCAGTTAGCGGACTGTACAATGAGCAGTTCTTC
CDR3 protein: CASSYSVSGLYNEQFF

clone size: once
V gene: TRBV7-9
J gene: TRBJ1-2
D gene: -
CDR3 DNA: TGTTCCAGCAGCTTCACAGGTCTGGGGGGCTACACCTTC
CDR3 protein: CSSSFTGLGGYTF

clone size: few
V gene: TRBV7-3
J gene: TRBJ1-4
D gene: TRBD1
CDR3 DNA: TGTGCCAGCAGCCCGGGGGCAGGGGGCACTGAAAAACTGTTTTTT
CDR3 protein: CASSPGAGGTEKLFF

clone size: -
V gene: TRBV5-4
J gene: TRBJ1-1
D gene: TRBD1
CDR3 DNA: TGTGCCAGCAGATCACAGGGGGCTGATAGGGACACTGAAGCTTTCTTT
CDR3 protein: CASRSQGADRDTEAFF